This T cell receptor beta chain was retrieved from a study of beta chain features in type 1 diabetes. Whole-study results and caveats: Across patients, naive, central memory and Treg TCRB repertoires exhibited apparently greater similarity than was observed across healthy donors. Shortening that was moderate but significant affected the TCRB CDR3s of Type 1 diabetes patients in all four CD4+ subsets. Patients with type 1 diabetes showed fewer VDJ junction insertions and more deletions.

Of the isolated RNA, all was reverse transcribed, and so the sequenced material was expressed TCRB transcripts. Using immunoSEQ multiplex PCR, the repertoire was profiled, and TCRdb retains in-frame clones only, with some absent. The data contain about 640,000 clones, 9.5% to 15% of them singletons. The CDR3 extends over 14 amino acids. The junction had 2 bases not matched to a gene; V was cut back by 4 bases and J by 0 bases. Looked up from germline, CDR1 is SQVTM and CDR2 is ANQGSEA. Cells sorted by CD45RO/CCR7/CD25/CD127/CD95/CD27 comprised CD4+ naive, central memory, regulatory and stem cell-like memory cells. Without exception, sorted populations had purity beyond 95%. This clone showed up just a few times. Its specificity is unknown.

The V call is TRBV29-1, the J call TRBJ1-5; 8 bases map to TRBD1. The sequence came from a man aged 25 to 40 with type 1 diabetes. The sample comprised naive CD4+ T cells from blood. CDR3: CSVVGTGSNQPQHF. In nucleotides, the CDR3 is TGCAGCGTTGTAGGGACAGGTAGCAATCAGCCCCAGCATTTT.